The 29 T cell receptor beta chains presented below share a single source sample, sequenced in a study of technical replicates of blood from a handful of donors. Sequencing was performed with immunoSEQ multiplex PCR; in TCRdb, only in-frame clones are kept and a portion is missing. The profile shows around 56,000 clones, around 96% of them singletons. The specimen sequenced was PBMCs. These receptors originate from a human donor in good health. Some clones in this sample may be carry-over from other donors' samples.

The chain uses TRBV7-2 and TRBJ2-3; D is unclear. CDR3 length: 13 residues. Trimming removed 7 bases from V and 0 bases from J, with 8 bases in between. In germline, CDR1 is SGHTA, CDR2 FQGNSA. CDR3 nucleotide sequence: TGTGCCAGCAACCCTAGGAGCACAGATACGCAGTATTTT. Its protein product is CASNPRSTDTQYF.

This sequence joins TRBV11-2 and TRBJ1-1; tentative D call: TRBD1 (6 bases). Germline assignment: CDR1 SGHAT and CDR2 FQNNGV. There are 12 residues in the CDR3. Trimming cost V 5 bases and J 11 bases, with 15 bases left between them. The CDR3 coding sequence is TGTGCCAGCAGCGCGCAGAGGCAGGGGGCTTTCTTT. As protein: CASSAQRQGAFF. Full variable domain (outside the CDR3, taken from reference TRBV11-2 and TRBJ1-1): EAGVAQSPRYKIIEKRQSVAFWCNPISGHATLYWYQQILGQGPKLLIQFQNNGVVDDSQLPKDRFSAERLKGVDSTLKIQPAKLEDSAVYLCASSAQRQGAFFGQGTRLTVV.

The V gene is TRBV5-1, the J gene TRBJ2-7; 11 bases agree with TRBD2. Germline V gene lookup returns CDR1 SGHRS and CDR2 YFSETQ. There are 15 residues in the CDR3. V shed 2 bases and J 2 bases; nucleotides not matched to a gene: 3. The CDR3 region is CASSFIAGGPYEQYF. The DNA for the CDR3 is TGCGCCAGCAGCTTTATAGCGGGAGGGCCCTACGAGCAGTACTTC.

The genes are TRBV5-6 and TRBJ2-7, with a weak D call TRBD1 (5 bases). The CDR3 totals 15 residues. V gave up 4 bases and J gave up 4 bases, with 18 bases separating them. Germline V gene sequence: CDR1 SGHDT, CDR2 YYEEEE. The CDR3: CASSPVRGGRYEQYF. The CDR3 DNA is TGTGCCAGCAGCCCGGTTAGGGGCGGTCGGTACGAGCAGTACTTC.

The chain has TRBV7-2 and TRBJ2-1; D call uncertain. V was cut by 0 bases and J by 1 base, with 7 bases left in between. This CDR3 is 15 amino acids long. Germline loops: CDR1 SGHTA, CDR2 FQGNSA. The chain's CDR3 is CASSLATGSYNEQFF. CDR3 DNA: TGTGCCAGCAGCTTAGCGACTGGATCCTACAATGAGCAGTTCTTC.

This chain connects TRBV5-8 to TRBJ1-2, with 12 bases aligning to TRBD1. CDR1 SGHTS and CDR2 YDEGEE come from the germline V gene. V lost 4 bases, J lost 8 bases, and 6 bases stayed unmatched. The CDR3 runs 14 residues. CDR3: CASSNTGTGGGYTF. The CDR3 region has the DNA TGTGCCAGCAGCAACACTGGGACAGGGGGCGGCTACACCTTC.

The chain links TRBV2 to TRBJ2-3, with 11 nucleotides matching TRBD2. CDR3 length: 15 residues. From germline, CDR1 is SNHLY and CDR2 FYNNEI. The ends lost 5 bases at V and 4 bases at J; junction bases unmatched: 5. CDR3 sequence (DNA): TGTGCCAGCAGTTCTCGACTAGCGGGGTCAGATACGCAGTATTTT. It encodes CASSSRLAGSDTQYF. The complete variable domain, with remaining parts taken from reference TRBV2 and TRBJ2-3, reads EPEVTQTPSHQVTQMGQEVILRCVPISNHLYFYWYRQILGQKVEFLVSFYNNEISEKSEIFDDQFSVERPDGSNFTLKIRSTKLEDSAMYFCASSSRLAGSDTQYFGPGTRLTVL.

There are a few counts of this clone. V and J are TRBV4-2 and TRBJ2-7; 7 nucleotides line up with TRBD1. This CDR3 is 13 amino acids long. Losses at the gene ends were 2 bases for V and 2 bases for J; bases not matched to a gene: 0. Germline assignment: CDR1 LGHNA and CDR2 YNFKEQ. CDR3 sequence reads: CASSQQGAYEQYF. DNA for the CDR3: TGTGCCAGCAGCCAACAGGGGGCCTACGAGCAGTACTTC.

This sequence joins TRBV7-3 and TRBJ2-7; D gene uncertain. This CDR3 contains 16 residues. Germline CDR1 is SGHTA and CDR2 is FQGTGA. Trimming stripped 5 bases from V and 0 bases from J, with 17 bases between. CDR3 sequence reads: CASSPPRLVHSYEQYF. The CDR3 DNA reads as TGTGCCAGCAGCCCCCCACGACTCGTACACTCCTACGAGCAGTACTTC.

The CDR3 DNA is TGCGCCAGCAGCCAAACGGGACAGAAGCATTCACCCCTCCACTTT. Its protein product is CASSQTGQKHSPLHF. V gene TRBV4-3 combines with J gene TRBJ1-6; 7 bases match TRBD1. The CDR3 spans 15 residues. Germline V lookup: CDR1 LGHNA, CDR2 YSLEER. The V segment lost 2 bases and the J segment 8 bases; nucleotides outside the gene matches: 6.

This chain links TRBV4-1 with TRBJ2-7; 7 bases are a match to TRBD2. After removal of 4 bases from V and 7 bases from J, the junction contained 13 bases not matched to a gene. This CDR3 has 15 amino acids. The V gene's germline CDR1 is MGHRA and CDR2 YSYEKL. The CDR3 spells CASSPRASGVGEQYF. CDR3 sequence (DNA): TGCGCCAGCAGCCCCAGAGCCAGCGGGGTGGGGGAGCAGTACTTC.

The chain uses TRBV5-1 and TRBJ2-7; TRBD1 matches at 7 bases. After removal of 3 bases from V and 2 bases from J, the junction contained 5 bases not matched to a gene. CDR1 SGHRS and CDR2 YFSETQ come from the germline V gene. The CDR3 totals 14 residues. This CDR3 is CASSSRTGAYEQYF. CDR3 nucleotides: TGCGCCAGCAGCTCAAGGACAGGAGCCTACGAGCAGTACTTC.

The chain combines TRBV14 with TRBJ1-1; a weak D match, TRBD1 (5 bases). The germline V gene encodes CDR1 SGHDN and CDR2 FVKESK. V lost 2 bases to trimming and J lost 3 bases, with 13 bases between them. This CDR3 spans 15 amino acids. The CDR3 protein is CASSQLTAGHTEAFF. CDR3 DNA sequence: TGTGCCAGCAGCCAACTCACGGCGGGGCACACTGAAGCTTTCTTT. The complete variable domain, with remaining parts taken from reference TRBV14 and TRBJ1-1, reads EAGVTQFPSHSVIEKGQTVTLRCDPISGHDNLYWYRRVMGKEIKFLLHFVKESKQDESGMPNNRFLAERTGGTYSTLKVQPAELEDSGVYFCASSQLTAGHTEAFFGQGTRLTVV.

The rearrangement joins TRBV2 to TRBJ2-2; 8 bases are shared with TRBD2. Germline loops: CDR1 SNHLY, CDR2 FYNNEI. V gave up 8 bases and J gave up 7 bases; unmatched junction bases: 12. This CDR3 is built from 15 residues. The CDR3 region is CASSKGGLVLGELFF. The DNA of the CDR3 is TGTGCCAGCTCCAAAGGGGGACTAGTGCTCGGGGAGCTGTTTTTT.

The V and J genes are TRBV7-9 and TRBJ2-1; 7 bases map to TRBD2. V was clipped by 5 bases and J by 3 bases; unmatched bases: 13. The CDR3 spans 17 residues. Germline loops: CDR1 SEHNR, CDR2 FQNEAQ (reference sequence). This chain's CDR3 is CASSPMPSRGFYNEQFF. As DNA, the CDR3 is TGTGCCAGCAGCCCTATGCCTTCGCGGGGGTTCTACAATGAGCAGTTCTTC.

The chain carries TRBV4-2 and TRBJ2-7, with 7 bases identical to TRBD1. The germline CDR1 and CDR2 sequences are LGHNA and YNFKEQ. The CDR3 spans 15 residues. The ends lost 0 bases at V and 0 bases at J; junction bases unmatched: 2. The CDR3 is CASSQDRGSSYEQYF. The CDR3, as DNA: TGTGCCAGCAGCCAAGACAGGGGGAGCTCCTACGAGCAGTACTTC.

This chain connects TRBV19 to TRBJ1-2; 9 bases agree with TRBD1. Germline values: CDR1 LNHDA, CDR2 SQIVND (reference sequence). This CDR3 is 15 amino acids long. The ends lost 2 bases at V and 7 bases at J; junction bases unmatched: 8. The CDR3 coding sequence is TGTGCCAGTAGTATATCGCGGACAGGGGCTTCTGGCTACACCTTC. This encodes CASSISRTGASGYTF.

This chain uses TRBV18 with TRBJ2-1; D remains ambiguous. The CDR3 length is 13 residues. Per germline, CDR1 KGHSH and CDR2 LQKENI. The V and J ends lost 6 bases and 0 bases respectively, with 6 bases between them. The CDR3 reads CASSLSSYNEQFF. CDR3 nucleotide sequence: TGTGCCAGCTCTCTCAGCTCCTACAATGAGCAGTTCTTC.

This CDR3 is CASSLRTSGGYEQYF. The CDR3 nucleotides read TGTGCCAGCAGCCTCCGGACTAGCGGGGGGTACGAGCAGTACTTC. The chain recombines TRBV11-1 with TRBJ2-7; 14 bases align to TRBD2. CDR1 is SGHAT and CDR2 is FQDESV in the germline V gene (reference sequence). V lost 5 bases to trimming and J lost 4 bases; unmatched junction nucleotides: 4. There are 15 residues in the CDR3.

The chain uses TRBV7-9 and TRBJ1-5; D uncertain. The CDR3 is made up of 13 amino acids. Trimming stripped 4 bases from V and 4 bases from J, with 8 bases between. CDR1 and CDR2 (germline): SEHNR, FQNEAQ (reference sequence). CDR3 nucleotide sequence: TGTGCCAGCAGCTACTCCACTAATCAGCCCCAGCATTTT. Translating it yields CASSYSTNQPQHF. The whole variable domain, filled in from reference TRBV7-9 and TRBJ1-5, reads DTGVSQNPRHKITKRGQNVTFRCDPISEHNRLYWYRQTLGQGPEFLTYFQNEAQLEKSRLLSDRFSAERPKGSFSTLEIQRTEQGDSAMYLCASSYSTNQPQHFGDGTRLSIL.

The rearrangement joins TRBV27 to TRBJ2-1, with 10 bases matching TRBD1. Per the germline V gene, CDR1 is MNHEY and CDR2 is SMNVEV (reference sequence). This CDR3 is built from 18 residues. The V segment lost 6 bases and the J segment 0 bases; nucleotides outside the gene matches: 11. As DNA, the CDR3 is TGTGCCAGCAGCAAGGACAGGGGGAGACAAACCTCCTACAATGAGCAGTTCTTC. Its protein is CASSKDRGRQTSYNEQFF.

This clone occurred once. The rearrangement uses TRBV7-2 and TRBJ2-7; D is unclear. Germline loops: CDR1 SGHTA, CDR2 FQGNSA. Trimming took 0 bases from V and 1 from J, leaving 7 bases between them. CDR3 length: 14 amino acids. CDR3 DNA: TGTGCCAGCAGCTTAGCCGACTTATCCTACGAGCAGTACTTC. Protein product: CASSLADLSYEQYF. Filled out from reference TRBV7-2 and TRBJ2-7, the complete variable domain reads GAGVSQSPSNKVTEKGKDVELRCDPISGHTALYWYRQSLGQGLEFLIYFQGNSAPDKSGLPSDRFSAERTGGSVSTLTIQRTQQEDSAVYLCASSLADLSYEQYFGPGTRLTVT.

V usage is TRBV11-2 and J usage is TRBJ1-2; D not certain. The CDR3 consists of 15 residues. Germline CDR1 is SGHAT and CDR2 is FQNNGV. Trimming removed 5 bases from V and 4 bases from J, with 17 bases in between. CDR3 sequence reads: CASSPAGSGSYGYTF. The CDR3 DNA reads TGTGCCAGCAGCCCAGCTGGGAGTGGCTCCTATGGCTACACCTTC.

This clone has a single count. The CDR3 DNA follows: TGTGCCAGCAGCCCCCGGGGCGGGAGCGGGATTAACACCGGGGAGCTGTTTTTT. Its translation: CASSPRGGSGINTGELFF. The chain recombines TRBV5-4 with TRBJ2-2; 7 bases line up with TRBD2. CDR1 SGHNT and CDR2 YYREEE come from the germline V gene (reference sequence). The CDR3 is 18 residues long. The junction had 14 bases not matched to a gene; V was cut back by 4 bases and J by 2 bases.

The chain links TRBV30 to TRBJ2-1, with 9 bases identical to TRBD2. V gave up 4 bases and J gave up 2 bases; unmatched junction bases: 3. Germline CDR1 GTSNPN, CDR2 SVGIG (reference sequence). CDR3 size: 14 residues. Written as DNA, the CDR3 is TGTGCCTGGAATAGCGGGAGCACCTACAATGAGCAGTTCTTC. This codes for CAWNSGSTYNEQFF.

This chain connects TRBV18 to TRBJ1-2; D not certain. The germline V gene encodes CDR1 KGHSH and CDR2 LQKENI. V dropped 2 bases and J dropped 6 bases, with 10 bases sitting between them. The CDR3 length is 13 residues. The CDR3: CASSPSRLDGYTF. The CDR3, as DNA: TGTGCCAGCTCACCATCGAGGTTAGATGGCTACACCTTC.

This clone was counted a few times. The chain is built from TRBV5-6 and TRBJ2-2, with D unclear. V was shortened by 6 bases and J by 6 bases, with 15 bases between the two germline ends. Per the germline V gene, CDR1 is SGHDT and CDR2 is YYEEEE. The CDR3 is 14 amino acids. This CDR3 reads CASTALRSAGELFF. The DNA for the CDR3 is TGTGCCAGCACCGCACTTAGGAGCGCCGGGGAGCTGTTTTTT.

The sample holds one count of this clone. The CDR3 loop reads CASSQQITSGGSEQFF. The CDR3 bases are TGTGCCAGCAGCCAACAAATCACTAGCGGGGGTAGTGAGCAGTTCTTC. The chain links TRBV4-2 to TRBJ2-1; 11 nucleotides match TRBD2. The length of the CDR3 is 16 residues. V lost 2 bases and J lost 9; bases outside the gene matches: 9. Germline CDR1 reads LGHNA; CDR2 reads YNFKEQ.

The chain carries TRBV5-1 and TRBJ2-7, with a possible D match to TRBD2 (6 bases). V was pared by 4 bases and J by 2 bases, with 19 bases between. The CDR3 is made up of 16 amino acids. Germline assignment: CDR1 SGHRS and CDR2 YFSETQ. The CDR3 sequence is CASSKPRDSSPYEQYF. CDR3 in DNA: TGCGCCAGCAGCAAACCCCGGGACTCTTCCCCCTACGAGCAGTACTTC.